These 18 T cell receptor beta chains were sequenced from one sample in a study of tumor-infiltrating lymphocytes in primary liver carcinoma. Researchers drew blood RNA from unsorted whole blood and extracted germline DNA as well. The researchers produced TCR beta cDNA from around 0.5 ug total RNA with a constant-region primer. Three-round nested multiplex PCR performed with slightly modified ARM-PCR produced the TCR beta libraries. The first two PCR rounds, around 11 cycles each, used TRBV1-TRBV30 forward primers and a C-beta reverse primer. TCRdb fed the multiplex PCR reads into MiXCR, producing one record per CDR3 protein. Of fewer than 400,000 distinct CDR3 sequences listed, 65% are singletons. The sample consisted of peripheral blood. All receptors come from a man aged 40-49 years with primary liver carcinoma and hepatitis B virus infection.

This clonotype was seen more than once but under ten times. At one boundary the junction diverges from the germline segment, which might be a read error. V is TRBV5-5 and J is TRBJ1-1, with D tentatively TRBD1 (5 bases). The CDR3 totals 13 residues. CDR1 SGHKS and CDR2 YYEKEE come from the germline V gene (reference sequence). The CDR3 DNA follows: TGTACCAGCAGCCTTGACAGTTCTATTGAAGCTTTCTTT. Translated: CTSSLDSSIEAFF.

This clonotype was seen ten or more times. J is TRBJ2-3 and V is TRBV6-5, with D possibly TRBD2 on 6 matching bases. The length of the CDR3 is 15 residues. The V and J ends lost 1 base and 3 bases respectively, with 11 bases between them. Germline values: CDR1 MNHEY, CDR2 SVGAGI. The DNA of the CDR3 is TGTGCCAGCAGTTACTTAGGCCTAGCGACAGATACGCAGTATTTT. This sequence encodes CASSYLGLATDTQYF.

The sample holds many counts of this clonotype. The rearrangement joins TRBV29-1 to TRBJ1-2; no definite D call. V gave up 3 bases and J gave up 7 bases, with 9 bases separating them. Germline V lookup: CDR1 SQVTM, CDR2 ANQGSEA. The CDR3 has 11 amino acids. CDR3 DNA sequence: TGCAGCGTTGACGGGATGGGTGGCTACACCTTC. Translating it yields CSVDGMGGYTF.

Note on this clonotype: Relative to the germline gene, one junction end is altered; a read error may explain this. The gene calls are TRBV6-5 and TRBJ1-6; possibly TRBD1 for D (5 bases). Germline V gene data show CDR1 as MNHEY and CDR2 as SVGAGI. The CDR3 has 15 residues. The CDR3 sequence: CANSYSWDHYSPLHF. DNA of the CDR3: TGTGCCAACAGTTACTCATGGGACCACTACTCACCCCTCCACTTT.

On this clonotype: Given a much more abundant clone one base away, this may be a read error. This rearrangement joins TRBV6-5 to TRBJ1-2; no reliable D call. Germline V gene lookup returns CDR1 MNHEY and CDR2 SVGAGI. The CDR3 is 13 residues long. In DNA, the CDR3 is TGTGCCAGCAATTACTTTGGTTCGGGGGGCTACACCTTC. The encoded protein is CASNYFGSGGYTF.

This clonotype was observed at least ten times. CDR3 sequence reads: CASSEAGGHPTLPPDTQYF. In nucleotides, the CDR3 is TGTGCCAGCAGTGAAGCGGGGGGGCACCCAACTTTACCCCCAGATACGCAGTATTTT. This rearrangement joins TRBV6-1 to TRBJ2-3, with TRBD2 as a possible D gene (7 bases). Germline values: CDR1 MNHNS, CDR2 SASEGT. Trimming took 0 bases from V and 4 from J, leaving 23 bases between them. The CDR3 spans 19 residues.

In its sample, this clonotype was seen a few times. DNA of the CDR3: TGTGCCAGCAGCTTGGGGTACCAAGAGACCCAGTACTTC. This sequence encodes CASSLGYQETQYF. This sequence joins TRBV7-9 and TRBJ2-5; D remains unclear. The germline gives CDR1 SEHNR, CDR2 FQNEAQ (reference sequence). The CDR3 sequence is 13 residues long. V was clipped by 3 bases and J by 0 bases, with 5 bases between them. Filled out from reference TRBV7-9 and TRBJ2-5, the complete variable domain reads DTGVSQNPRHKITKRGQNVTFRCDPISEHNRLYWYRQTLGQGPEFLTYFQNEAQLEKSRLLSDRFSAERPKGSFSTLEIQRTEQGDSAMYLCASSLGYQETQYFGPGTRLLVL.

On this clonotype: Germline and junction disagree at one end, which may indicate a read error. This chain uses TRBV5-6 with TRBJ2-7; no definite D call. CDR1 is SGHDT and CDR2 is YYEEEE in the germline V gene. The CDR3 extends over 13 amino acids. CDR3 bases: TGTGCCAGCAGCCTGGGCATCCGCTACGAGCAGTACTTT. Protein product: CASSLGIRYEQYF.

Notes on this clonotype: A much larger clone differs by one base, so this may be a read error. The chain couples TRBV14 to TRBJ2-7; tentatively, D is TRBD1 or TRBD2 (5 bases each). Germline V gene data show CDR1 as SGHDN and CDR2 as FVKESK. V shed 2 bases and J shed 1 base, with 12 bases lying between them. The CDR3 runs to 15 residues. The CDR3 is CASSQLGGRSYEQYF. CDR3 bases: TGTGCCAGCAGCCAACTTGGGGGACGATCCTACGAGCAGTACTTC. Full variable domain (outside the CDR3, taken from reference TRBV14 and TRBJ2-7): EAGVTQFPSHSVIEKGQTVTLRCDPISGHDNLYWYRRVMGKEIKFLLHFVKESKQDESGMPNNRFLAERTGGTYSTLKVQPAELEDSGVYFCASSQLGGRSYEQYFGPGTRLTVT.

This clonotype was observed at least ten times. The genes are TRBV12-3 or TRBV12-4 and TRBJ2-3, with TRBD2 as a possible D gene (6 bases). V was pared by 2 bases and J by 1 base, with 16 bases between. This CDR3 has 17 amino acids. This CDR3 is CASSLRNLQRGTDTQYF. The DNA for the CDR3 is TGTGCCAGCAGTTTAAGGAATCTACAGCGGGGCACAGATACGCAGTATTTT.

The gene calls are TRBV5-4 and TRBJ2-2; the match to TRBD2 covers 9 bases. In germline, CDR1 is SGHNT, CDR2 YYREEE (reference sequence). Germline trimming cut 0 bases from V and 7 bases from J; bases unmatched to any gene: 10. This CDR3 is built from 17 residues. The CDR3 sequence is CASSLVVLAGDLGELFF. DNA for the CDR3: TGTGCCAGCAGCTTGGTGGTATTAGCGGGAGACCTCGGGGAGCTGTTTTTT.

Of note for this clonotype: The junction does not match germline at one end; this may be a read error. The DNA of the CDR3 is TGCAGAGTTGTGCGGGGGGAAAAACTGTTCTTT. Its protein product is CRVVRGEKLFF. This rearrangement joins TRBV29-1 to TRBJ1-4; D is possibly TRBD1 (5 bases). Germline V gives CDR1 SQVTM, CDR2 ANQGSEA. The CDR3 runs 11 residues.

This clonotype was picked up one time. The chain couples TRBV7-8 to TRBJ2-2; 14 nucleotides line up with TRBD2. This CDR3 comprises 17 residues. CDR1 and CDR2 from the germline V gene are SGHVS and FQNEAQ. V gave up 3 bases and J gave up 7 bases; unmatched junction bases: 7. The CDR3 DNA sequence: TGTGCCAGCAGCTTCGGACTAGCGGGAGGTGGGTGCGGGGAGCTGTTTTTT. Translation: CASSFGLAGGGCGELFF.

As regards this clonotype: Possible read error: a much larger clone is one base away. The gene calls are TRBV13 and TRBJ2-1, with 7 bases matching TRBD2. Germline assignment: CDR1 PRHDT and CDR2 FYEKMQ (reference sequence). CDR3 length: 16 amino acids. CDR3 sequence: CASSGRGESSYNQQFF. For the CDR3, the DNA is TGTGCCAGCAGCGGCCGGGGGGAGAGCTCCTACAATCAGCAGTTCTTC.

The J gene is TRBJ2-3, the V gene TRBV11-2; D assignment may be TRBD1 or TRBD2 (6 bases each). The CDR3 covers 14 residues. The germline V and J ends were trimmed by 5 bases and 4 bases, with 13 bases remaining between them. Germline CDR1 and CDR2: SGHAT and FQNNGV. CDR3 sequence: CASSPLGGPDTQYF. As DNA, the CDR3 is TGTGCCAGCAGCCCCCTAGGGGGGCCAGATACGCAGTATTTT.

With respect to this clonotype: A much more abundant neighbour one base away suggests this may be a read error. V usage is TRBV29-1 and J usage is TRBJ2-3; no reliable D call. This CDR3 has 14 amino acids. Trimming stripped 1 base from V and 3 bases from J, with 11 bases between. CDR1 SQVTM and CDR2 ANQGSEA come from the germline V gene. The CDR3 here is CSVEGAVNTDTQYF. As DNA, the CDR3 is TGCAGCGTTGAAGGGGCCGTTAATACAGATACGCAGTATTTT.

A word on this clonotype: One end of the junction does not line up with germline, which may come from a read error. The chain couples TRBV29-1 to TRBJ1-2; D might be TRBD1 (6 bases). The germline V gene encodes CDR1 SQVTM and CDR2 ANQGSEA. The length of the CDR3 is 13 residues. This CDR3 reads CAIRGASNCGYTF. In DNA form, the CDR3 reads TGCGCGATCCGGGGGGCTTCTAACTGTGGCTACACCTTC.

A remark on this clonotype: In this CDR3 the conserved last residue, phenylalanine or tryptophan, is missing, so a read error is likely. Because the CDR3's place on the DNA is in doubt, the DNA is left out and the CDR3 is given as listed by TCRdb. V and J are TRBV11-2 and TRBJ1-2; the table's D call of TRBD1 was not tested on the DNA. Germline values: CDR1 SGHAT, CDR2 FQNNGV. The CDR3 is 15 amino acids in total, end residues counted. CDR3 amino acids: CASSFSITGGGGHTL.